This TCR beta chain was sequenced during a study of shared clonotypes between healthy human individuals. J lost 4 bases, V lost 5 bases, and 4 bases had no gene match. Germline V CDR1 and CDR2: MDHEN, SYDVKM. CDR3 length equals 15 residues. Measured with immunoSEQ multiplex PCR; TCRdb has only the in-frame clones, and not every one. The sample comprises roughly 520,000 clones, about 96% of which are singletons, and 0.05% to 0.08% rests with the top ten. Comments on this clone: Other DNA sequences in the same sample also yield this CDR3.

The TCR originated in a woman aged 25 to 39 in good health. Input material: naive CD4+ T cells sorted from blood. Specified subset: CD45RA+ positively selected. J is TRBJ2-7 and V is TRBV28, with 14 bases fitting TRBD2. CDR3 in DNA: TGTGCCAGCAGTCTTGGGACTAGCGGGAGTTACGAGCAGTACTTC. This gives the protein CASSLGTSGSYEQYF. The full variable domain, with the rest looked up from reference TRBV28 and TRBJ2-7, is DVKVTQSSRYLVKRTGEKVFLECVQDMDHENMFWYRQDPGLGLRLIYFSYDVKMKEKGDIPEGYSVSREKKERFSLILESASTNQTSMYLCASSLGTSGSYEQYFGPGTRLTVT.